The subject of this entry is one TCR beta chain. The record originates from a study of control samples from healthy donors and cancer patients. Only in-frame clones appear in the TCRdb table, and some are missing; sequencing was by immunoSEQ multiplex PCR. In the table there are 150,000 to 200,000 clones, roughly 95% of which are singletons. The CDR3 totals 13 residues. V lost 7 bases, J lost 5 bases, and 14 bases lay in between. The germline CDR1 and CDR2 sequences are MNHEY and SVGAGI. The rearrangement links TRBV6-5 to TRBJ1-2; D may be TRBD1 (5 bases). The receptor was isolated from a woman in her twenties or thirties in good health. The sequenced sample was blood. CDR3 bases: TGTGCCAGCACCAAAGGGGCGGTGTATGGCTACACCTTC. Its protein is CASTKGAVYGYTF.